The 3 T cell receptor beta chains given below trace back to one sample, sequenced in a study of T cell repertoires in cytomegalovirus infection (dated 2019 in TCRdb). The intended sense of this specimen's treatment or condition label: in vitro stimulation with specific CMV peptide epitopes to enrich CMV-specific T cells. Sequenced using an Illumina HiSeq 1500. TCRdb reworked the public reads: Q25 trimming with fastp, MiXCR clone assembly, productive beta chains retained. Rows merge per CDR3 protein into single entries with the most common DNA and genes. The sample data list some 350,000 distinct CDR3 sequences, and roughly 34% of these were observed just once. Of the sample, approximately 13% is held by the ten largest clones. Antigens for these TCRs are unknown. Here the sequenced sample was cultured PBMCs, taken from culture after CMV antigen stimulation. The receptors were sampled from a human donor in good health (CMV status not recorded). Some clones in this sample may be carry-over from other donors' samples.

A few counts support this clonotype. This sequence joins TRBV20-1 and TRBJ2-3; D not certain. There are 12 residues in the CDR3. The V and J ends lost 3 bases and 6 bases respectively, with 10 bases between them. Germline lookup yields CDR1 DFQATT and CDR2 SNEGSKA (reference sequence). In nucleotides, the CDR3 is TGCAGTGCTAGTGACTCCGTCGATACGCAGTATTTT. The encoded protein is CSASDSVDTQYF.

The rearrangement uses TRBV19 and TRBJ2-1; D gene uncertain. Germline values: CDR1 LNHDA, CDR2 SQIVND (reference sequence). Trimming removed 7 bases at V and 5 bases at J, with 9 bases between. The CDR3 length is 12 residues. CDR3 sequence reads: CASNAWDNEQFF. The CDR3, as DNA: TGTGCCAGTAACGCCTGGGACAATGAGCAGTTCTTC.

The CDR3 region is CASDRGVYGYTF. The CDR3 DNA is TGTGCCAGCGACAGGGGGGTCTATGGCTACACCTTC. The rearrangement uses TRBV2 and TRBJ1-2; 9 bases are a match to TRBD1. The CDR3 has 12 amino acids. The J segment lost 4 bases and the V segment lost 8 bases, leaving 2 bases of the junction unmatched. Germline lookup yields CDR1 SNHLY and CDR2 FYNNEI.